The 11 T cell receptor beta chains listed next were all sequenced from one sample in a study of blood T cell repertoires in COVID-19. Sequenced by immunoSEQ multiplex PCR; TCRdb stores in-frame clones only, minus some. The table shows around 110,000 clones, with 80% occurring only once. The sample was peripheral blood. The receptor source for this set is a man aged 55 to 70 with active or convalescent COVID-19.

This clone is a singleton in its sample. The genes are TRBV4-2 and TRBJ2-7; D unresolved. Germline V gene data show CDR1 as LGHNA and CDR2 as YNFKEQ. There are 14 residues in the CDR3. Trimming removed 0 bases from V and 5 bases from J, with 11 bases in between. The CDR3 region is CASSQDQYRNEQYF. The CDR3 DNA is TGTGCCAGCAGCCAAGATCAATATAGAAACGAGCAGTACTTC.

The chain carries TRBV13 and TRBJ2-3; 8 nucleotides align to TRBD2. Trimming at V came to 4 bases and at J to 4 bases, leaving 10 bases not matched to a gene. Germline V gives CDR1 PRHDT, CDR2 FYEKMQ (reference sequence). CDR3 length: 16 residues. The CDR3 reads CASSSAGALPPDTQYF. DNA for the CDR3: TGTGCCAGCAGCTCAGCGGGAGCCCTTCCCCCAGATACGCAGTATTTT.

V gene TRBV2 combines with J gene TRBJ2-3, with 10 nucleotides matching TRBD2. CDR1 is SNHLY, CDR2 FYNNEI, per germline. V dropped 5 bases and J dropped 5; count of bases not matched to a gene: 4. CDR3 size: 14 residues. CDR3 nucleotides: TGTGCCAGCAGTCTTCGGACTAGCGGAGATACGCAGTATTTT. Amino acid sequence: CASSLRTSGDTQYF.

The V and J genes are TRBV19 and TRBJ2-2, with TRBD1 as a possible D gene (7 bases). The V end lost 8 bases, the J end lost 1 base, and 17 bases lay between the germline ends. This CDR3 contains 16 residues. The V gene's germline CDR1 is LNHDA and CDR2 SQIVND (reference sequence). The CDR3 loop reads CASAVGGTVNTGELFF. In DNA form, the CDR3 reads TGTGCCAGTGCCGTAGGCGGGACAGTGAACACCGGGGAGCTGTTTTTT.

The rearrangement links TRBV14 to TRBJ2-5; 10 bases agree with TRBD1. The V and J ends lost 5 bases and 3 bases, in that order; junction bases with no gene match: 6. The CDR3 loop spans 15 amino acids. CDR1 and CDR2 from the germline V gene are SGHDN and FVKESK. This CDR3 reads CASSYRDRGKETQYF. In DNA, the CDR3 is TGTGCCAGCAGCTACCGGGACAGGGGAAAAGAGACCCAGTACTTC.

This chain uses TRBV10-3 with TRBJ1-2; 7 nucleotides agree with TRBD1. The germline CDR1 and CDR2 sequences are ENHRY and SYGVKD. J gave up 3 bases and V 6 bases, and 19 bases lay outside the gene matches. The CDR3 consists of 18 residues. The CDR3 nucleotides are TGTGCCATCAGGGACGCCGTGGTCCAGGGGGGTCGGCACTATGGCTACACCTTC. Its translation is CAIRDAVVQGGRHYGYTF.

The count of this clone is one. One end of the junction fails to match germline, which may point to a read error. This sequence joins TRBV6-5 and TRBJ2-2, with 8 bases fitting TRBD2. Germline lookup yields CDR1 MNHEY and CDR2 SVGAGI. The CDR3 loop spans 14 amino acids. CDR3 nucleotides: TGTGCCAGCTGCGAGGGACTAGTTCACCGGGGAGCTGTTTTT. Translated, it gives CASCEGLVHRGAVF.

The CDR3 DNA is TGTGCCAGCAGCTTTATGGGACTAGCTAGCACAGATACGCAGTATTTT. Its translation is CASSFMGLASTDTQYF. The V gene is TRBV27, the J gene TRBJ2-3; 9 nucleotides align to TRBD2. V was clipped by 6 bases and J by 0 bases; unmatched bases: 7. The CDR3 has 16 amino acids. Germline CDR1 is MNHEY and CDR2 is SMNVEV (reference sequence).

V usage is TRBV27 and J usage is TRBJ2-5; D remains ambiguous. Per germline, CDR1 MNHEY and CDR2 SMNVEV (reference sequence). Trimming stripped 6 bases from V and 1 base from J, with 9 bases between. This CDR3 spans 13 amino acids. The CDR3 bases are TGTGCCAGCAGAACACCCTTCCAAGAGACCCAGTACTTC. Protein: CASRTPFQETQYF.

This chain uses TRBV27 with TRBJ1-4; tentatively, D is TRBD1 (5 bases). This CDR3 has 14 amino acids. Germline assignment: CDR1 MNHEY and CDR2 SMNVEV (reference sequence). Trimming stripped 2 bases from V and 8 bases from J, with 12 bases between. The DNA of the CDR3 is TGTGCCAGCAGTTTACCAGGGAGGCACGAAAAACTGTTTTTT. This codes for CASSLPGRHEKLFF.

V usage is TRBV29-1 and J usage is TRBJ2-5; a possible D gene is TRBD1 (6 bases). V was trimmed by 3 bases and J by 5 bases, leaving 10 bases between them. The CDR3 contains 12 residues. Germline V gene data show CDR1 as SQVTM and CDR2 as ANQGSEA. The CDR3 region is CSVEAGVETQYF. CDR3 coding DNA: TGCAGCGTTGAGGCAGGGGTGGAGACCCAGTACTTC.